A selection of T cell receptor beta chains follows, all from one sample in a study of blood T cell repertoires in COVID-19. Profiled with immunoSEQ multiplex PCR; TCRdb holds only in-frame clones, not every one. This table has 150,000 to 200,000 clones, 86% appearing once. What was sequenced was peripheral blood. The origin of the receptors is a woman between 65 and 79 years old with acute or convalescent COVID-19. CDR3s include the opening cysteine and the closing phenylalanine or tryptophan. Only some rows state a clone size, as once, few, many or a class for expanded clones.

j_call clone_size v_call cdr3_aa
TRBJ2-4 - TRBV4-2 CASSQEPGTSGIGAKNIQYF
TRBJ1-3 - TRBV2 CASNEGRGNTIYF
TRBJ2-7 - TRBV9 CASSTDRGPEEQYF
TRBJ1-1 - TRBV18 CASSLAGTTNTEAFF
TRBJ2-7 - TRBV6-5 CASSWGETYEQYF
TRBJ2-3 once TRBV3-1/TRBV3-2 CASSRLAGPTDTQYF
TRBJ2-2 - TRBV7-2 CASSLVRLAGGNTGELFF
TRBJ1-1 - TRBV24-1 CATSDSSDTNTEAFF
TRBJ1-1 few TRBV12-3/TRBV12-4 CASSPTGRAEAFF
TRBJ1-1 - TRBV15 CATSRDISGGKWGAFF
TRBJ2-1 - TRBV30 CAWSVGLAGANEQFF
TRBJ2-1 - TRBV7-2 CASSLRGGEQFF
TRBJ2-2 - TRBV3-1/TRBV3-2 CASSQDRLAGGTGELFF
TRBJ1-6 - TRBV6-5 CASSYSGQGTSPLHF
TRBJ2-1 - TRBV9 CASSPGFISSSYNEQFF
TRBJ2-3 - TRBV29-1 CSVDGQGLADTQYF
TRBJ1-1 - TRBV4-2 CASSQDGKMNTEAFF
TRBJ1-2 - TRBV30 CAWSDGRDRAFPRGYTF
TRBJ2-1 - TRBV9 CASSVSGSSYNEQFF
TRBJ2-3 - TRBV3-1/TRBV3-2 CASSQADPSGPDGITDTQYF
TRBJ2-1 - TRBV7-9 CASSATRAGLAGKNEQFF
TRBJ1-5 - TRBV6-2/TRBV6-3 CASSSGTLSNQPQHF
TRBJ2-5 once TRBV7-2 CATGGGLAQETQYF
TRBJ1-2 - TRBV7-9 CASSSKAAQGEYGYTF
TRBJ1-2 - TRBV2 CASSEFDRLYGYTF
TRBJ1-4 - TRBV2 CASSRDGTGFEKLFF
TRBJ2-2 - TRBV5-1 CASSLVATGTGELFF
TRBJ1-2 - TRBV4-1 CASNHRDSGGYTF
TRBJ2-7 - TRBV9 CASSVAGNGGYYEQYF
TRBJ2-1 - TRBV5-6 CASSSIQGSSYNEQFF
TRBJ2-6 few TRBV30 CAWSVETISGANVLTF
TRBJ1-2 - TRBV6-2/TRBV6-3 CASSSLRGSGYTF
TRBJ1-4 - TRBV5-1 CASSLDGETNEKLFF
TRBJ1-4 - TRBV7-9 CASSHGGERVANEKLFF
TRBJ2-3 - TRBV13 CASSLELGGTGDADTQYF
TRBJ1-2 - TRBV28 CASRTGGYGYTF
TRBJ1-4 - TRBV6-5 CASSYSGRVREKLFF
TRBJ1-2 - TRBV15 CATSLDGANYGYTF
TRBJ1-5 - TRBV28 CASSLVGQGQPQHF
TRBJ2-7 - TRBV6-1 CASSAFRDPGLAGARGEQYF
TRBJ1-1 once TRBV4-2 CASTVTGGTEAFF
TRBJ2-7 - TRBV6-5 CASSYQQGAYEQYF
TRBJ1-5 - TRBV18 CASSPTEGNQPQHF
TRBJ2-7 - TRBV19 CASSMGQGARIYEQYF
TRBJ2-3 - TRBV5-1 CASSLDQAGASDTQYF
TRBJ1-2 - TRBV5-5 CASSLTGQGNYGYTF
TRBJ1-1 - TRBV15 CATRGQGVGGTEAFF
TRBJ1-1 - TRBV6-2/TRBV6-3 CASSYSIGQGGTEAFF
TRBJ2-7 - TRBV7-2 CASSLQRTSREQYF
TRBJ2-7 - TRBV5-1 CASSLVPPGQGISLGTREQYF
TRBJ2-1 - TRBV19 CASSPGRGSYNEQFF